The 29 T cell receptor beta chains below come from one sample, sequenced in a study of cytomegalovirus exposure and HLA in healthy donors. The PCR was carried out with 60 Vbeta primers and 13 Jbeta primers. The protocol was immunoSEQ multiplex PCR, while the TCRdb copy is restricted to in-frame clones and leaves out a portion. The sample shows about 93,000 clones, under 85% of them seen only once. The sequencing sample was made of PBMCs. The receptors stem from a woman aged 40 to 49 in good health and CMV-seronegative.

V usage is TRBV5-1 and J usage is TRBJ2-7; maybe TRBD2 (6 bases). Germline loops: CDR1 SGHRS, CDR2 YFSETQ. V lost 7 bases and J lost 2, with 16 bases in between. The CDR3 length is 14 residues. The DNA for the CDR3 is TGCGCCAGCCATGAGGCCGGGAGAGCCTACGAGCAGTACTTC. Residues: CASHEAGRAYEQYF.

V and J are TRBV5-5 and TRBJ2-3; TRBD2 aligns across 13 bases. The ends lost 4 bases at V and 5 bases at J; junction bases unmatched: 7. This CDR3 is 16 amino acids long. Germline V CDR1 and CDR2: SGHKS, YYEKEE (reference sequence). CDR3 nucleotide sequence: TGTGCCAGCAGCGGAGGGACTAGCGGGAAAGGAGATACGCAGTATTTT. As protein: CASSGGTSGKGDTQYF.

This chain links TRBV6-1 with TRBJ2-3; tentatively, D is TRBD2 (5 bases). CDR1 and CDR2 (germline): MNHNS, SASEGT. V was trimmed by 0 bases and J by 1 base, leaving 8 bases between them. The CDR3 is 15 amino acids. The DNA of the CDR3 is TGTGCCAGCAGTGAAGCGCTAGCTGGCACAGATACGCAGTATTTT. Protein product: CASSEALAGTDTQYF.

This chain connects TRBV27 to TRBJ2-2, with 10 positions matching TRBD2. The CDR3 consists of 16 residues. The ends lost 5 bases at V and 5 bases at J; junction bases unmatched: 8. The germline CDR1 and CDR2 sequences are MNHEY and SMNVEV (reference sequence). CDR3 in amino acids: CASSGLAGVLTGELFF. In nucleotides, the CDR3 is TGTGCCAGCAGTGGCCTAGCGGGAGTTCTGACCGGGGAGCTGTTTTTT.

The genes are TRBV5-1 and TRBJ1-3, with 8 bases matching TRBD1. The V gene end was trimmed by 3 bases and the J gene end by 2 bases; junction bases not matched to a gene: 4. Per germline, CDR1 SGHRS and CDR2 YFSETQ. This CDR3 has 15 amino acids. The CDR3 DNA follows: TGCGCCAGCAGCTCGACAGGGGACGCTGGAAACACCATATATTTT. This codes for CASSSTGDAGNTIYF.

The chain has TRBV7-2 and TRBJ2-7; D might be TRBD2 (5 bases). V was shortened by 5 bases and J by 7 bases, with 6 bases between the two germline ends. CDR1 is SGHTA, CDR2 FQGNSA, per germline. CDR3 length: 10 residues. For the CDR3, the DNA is TGTGCCAGCAGCGGCGGGGAGCAGTACTTC. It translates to CASSGGEQYF. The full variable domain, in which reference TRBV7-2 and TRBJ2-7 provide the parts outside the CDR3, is GAGVSQSPSNKVTEKGKDVELRCDPISGHTALYWYRQSLGQGLEFLIYFQGNSAPDKSGLPSDRFSAERTGGSVSTLTIQRTQQEDSAVYLCASSGGEQYFGPGTRLTVT.

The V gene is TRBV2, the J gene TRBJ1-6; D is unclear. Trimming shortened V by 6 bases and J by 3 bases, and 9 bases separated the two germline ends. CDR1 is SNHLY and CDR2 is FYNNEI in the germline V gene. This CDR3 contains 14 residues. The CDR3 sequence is CASRDGDYNSPLHF. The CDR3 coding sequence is TGTGCCAGCAGGGACGGGGACTATAATTCACCCCTCCACTTT.

The CDR3 reads CASSSPTGTEAFF. The CDR3 DNA sequence: TGTGCCAGCAGTTCTCCGACAGGTACTGAAGCTTTCTTT. This rearrangement joins TRBV6-5 to TRBJ1-1; perhaps TRBD1 as D (6 bases). V lost 4 bases, J lost 5 bases, and 11 bases lay in between. The CDR3 has 13 amino acids. Germline lookup yields CDR1 MNHEY and CDR2 SVGAGI.

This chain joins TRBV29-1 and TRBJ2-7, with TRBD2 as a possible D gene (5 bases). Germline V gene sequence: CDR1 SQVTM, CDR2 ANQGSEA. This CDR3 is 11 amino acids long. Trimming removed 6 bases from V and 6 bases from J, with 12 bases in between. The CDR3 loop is CSVGWGAEQYF. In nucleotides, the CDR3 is TGCAGCGTCGGTTGGGGAGCCGAGCAGTACTTC.

CDR3 nucleotides: TGTGCCAGCAGTTTAGGTCCGGGACTAGCGGTTTACAATGAGCAGTTCTTC. It yields the protein CASSLGPGLAVYNEQFF. The chain has TRBV27 and TRBJ2-1, with 11 bases that match TRBD2. The CDR3 loop spans 17 amino acids. Trimming removed 2 bases from V and 4 bases from J; junction bases left unmatched: 7. The germline CDR1 and CDR2 sequences are MNHEY and SMNVEV (reference sequence).

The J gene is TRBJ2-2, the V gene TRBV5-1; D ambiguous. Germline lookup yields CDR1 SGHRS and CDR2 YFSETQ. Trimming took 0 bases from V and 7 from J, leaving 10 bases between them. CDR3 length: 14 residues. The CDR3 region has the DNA TGCGCCAGCAGCTTGGCCTCTAATGGCGGGGAGCTGTTTTTT. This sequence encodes CASSLASNGGELFF.

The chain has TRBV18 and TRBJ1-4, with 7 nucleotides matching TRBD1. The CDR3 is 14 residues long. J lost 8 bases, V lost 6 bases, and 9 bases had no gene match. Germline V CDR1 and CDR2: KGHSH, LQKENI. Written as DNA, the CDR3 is TGTGCCAGCTCCCCCCGGGACAGAGTCGAAAAACTGTTTTTT. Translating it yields CASSPRDRVEKLFF.

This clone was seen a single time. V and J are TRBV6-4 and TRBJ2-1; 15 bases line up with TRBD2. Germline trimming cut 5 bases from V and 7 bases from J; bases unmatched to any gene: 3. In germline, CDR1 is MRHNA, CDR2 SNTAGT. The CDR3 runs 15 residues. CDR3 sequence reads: CASSQGLAGGNEQFF. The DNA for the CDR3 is TGTGCCAGCAGTCAGGGACTAGCGGGAGGAAATGAGCAGTTCTTC.

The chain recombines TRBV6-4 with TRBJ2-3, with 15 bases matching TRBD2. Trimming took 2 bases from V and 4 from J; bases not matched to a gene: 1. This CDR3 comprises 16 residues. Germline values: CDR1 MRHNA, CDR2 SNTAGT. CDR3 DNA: TGTGCCAGCAGTGACGGACTAGCGGGAGGGCCAGATACGCAGTATTTT. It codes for CASSDGLAGGPDTQYF.

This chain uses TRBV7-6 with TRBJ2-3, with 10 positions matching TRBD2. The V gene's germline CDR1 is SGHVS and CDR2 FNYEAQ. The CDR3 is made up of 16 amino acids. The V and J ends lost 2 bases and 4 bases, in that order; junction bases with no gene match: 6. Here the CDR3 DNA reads TGTGCCAGCAGCTTACTAGCGGGAGTTGCGGCAGATACGCAGTATTTT. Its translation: CASSLLAGVAADTQYF.

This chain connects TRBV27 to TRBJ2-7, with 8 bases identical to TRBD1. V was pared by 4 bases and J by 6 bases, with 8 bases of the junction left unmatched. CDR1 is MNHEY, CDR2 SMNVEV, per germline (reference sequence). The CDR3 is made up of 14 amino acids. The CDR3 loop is CASSYGQGRGEQYF. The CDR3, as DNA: TGTGCCAGCAGTTACGGACAGGGAAGGGGCGAGCAGTACTTC.

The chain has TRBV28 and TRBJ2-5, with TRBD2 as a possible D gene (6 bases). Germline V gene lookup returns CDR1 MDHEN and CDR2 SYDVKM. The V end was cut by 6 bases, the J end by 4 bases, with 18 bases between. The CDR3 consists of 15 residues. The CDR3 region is CASSLDNVGRETQYF. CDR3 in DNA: TGTGCCAGCAGCCTCGACAACGTCGGGAGAGAGACCCAGTACTTC.

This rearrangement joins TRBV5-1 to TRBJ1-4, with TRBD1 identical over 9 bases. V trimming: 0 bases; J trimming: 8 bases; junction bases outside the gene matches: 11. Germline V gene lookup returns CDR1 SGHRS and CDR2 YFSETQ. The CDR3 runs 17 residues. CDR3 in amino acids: CASSLVNRGQGKEKLFF. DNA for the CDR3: TGCGCCAGCAGCTTGGTGAACAGGGGGCAAGGAAAGGAAAAACTGTTTTTT.

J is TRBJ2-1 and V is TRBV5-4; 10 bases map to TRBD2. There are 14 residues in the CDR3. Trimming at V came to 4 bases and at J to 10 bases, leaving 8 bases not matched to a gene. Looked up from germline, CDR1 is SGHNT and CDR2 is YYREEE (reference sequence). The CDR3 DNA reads TGTGCCAGCAGCCCAAGCGGGAGGGCACGAGAGCAGTTCTTC. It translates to CASSPSGRAREQFF.

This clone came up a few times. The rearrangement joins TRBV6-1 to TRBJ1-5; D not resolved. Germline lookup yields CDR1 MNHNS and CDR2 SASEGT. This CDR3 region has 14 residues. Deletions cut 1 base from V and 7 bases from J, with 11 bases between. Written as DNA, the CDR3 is TGTGCCAGCAGTGAAGTCCCGGGAAGGCAGCCCCAGCATTTT. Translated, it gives CASSEVPGRQPQHF.

The CDR3 loop is CASSPDQETQYF. In DNA form, the CDR3 reads TGTGCCAGCAGCCCTGACCAAGAGACCCAGTACTTC. This chain links TRBV27 with TRBJ2-5; D unresolved. In germline, CDR1 is MNHEY, CDR2 SMNVEV (reference sequence). The V end was cut by 6 bases, the J end by 0 bases, with 5 bases between. The CDR3 totals 12 residues.

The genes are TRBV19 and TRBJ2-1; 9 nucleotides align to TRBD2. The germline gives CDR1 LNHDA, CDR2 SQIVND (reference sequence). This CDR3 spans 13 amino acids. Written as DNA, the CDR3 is TGTAAGGTTAGCGGGAGTCGCTGGCATGAGCAGTTCTTC. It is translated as CKVSGSRWHEQFF.

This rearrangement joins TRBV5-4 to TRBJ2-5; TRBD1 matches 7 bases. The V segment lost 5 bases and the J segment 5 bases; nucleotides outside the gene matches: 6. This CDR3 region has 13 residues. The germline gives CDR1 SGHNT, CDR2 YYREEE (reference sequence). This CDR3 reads CASRRTGVETQYF. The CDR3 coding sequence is TGTGCCAGCAGACGAACAGGGGTGGAGACCCAGTACTTC.

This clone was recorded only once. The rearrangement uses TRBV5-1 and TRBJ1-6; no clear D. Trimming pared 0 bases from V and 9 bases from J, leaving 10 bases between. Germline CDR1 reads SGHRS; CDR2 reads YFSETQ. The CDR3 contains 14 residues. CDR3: CASSLEWAGSPLHF. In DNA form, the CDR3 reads TGCGCCAGCAGCTTGGAATGGGCAGGTTCACCCCTCCACTTT.

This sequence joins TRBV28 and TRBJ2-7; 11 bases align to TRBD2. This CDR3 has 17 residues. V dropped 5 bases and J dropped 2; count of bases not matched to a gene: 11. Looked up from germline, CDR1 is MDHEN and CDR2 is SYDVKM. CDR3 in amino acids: CASSPPRPGLAAYEQYF. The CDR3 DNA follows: TGTGCCAGCAGTCCCCCCCGACCGGGACTAGCGGCCTACGAGCAGTACTTC.

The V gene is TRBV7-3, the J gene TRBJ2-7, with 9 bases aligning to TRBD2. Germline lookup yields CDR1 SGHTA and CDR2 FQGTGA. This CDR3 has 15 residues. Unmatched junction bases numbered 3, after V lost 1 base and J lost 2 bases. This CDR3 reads CASSLRAGGTYEQYF. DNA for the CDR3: TGTGCCAGCAGCTTAAGAGCGGGAGGTACCTACGAGCAGTACTTC.

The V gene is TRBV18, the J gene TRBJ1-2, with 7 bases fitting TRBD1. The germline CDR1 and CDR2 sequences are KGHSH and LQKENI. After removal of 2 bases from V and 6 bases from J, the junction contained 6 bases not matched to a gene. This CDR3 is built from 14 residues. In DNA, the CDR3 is TGTGCCAGCTCACCAGGGCAGGGGGTCGATGGCTACACCTTC. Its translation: CASSPGQGVDGYTF.

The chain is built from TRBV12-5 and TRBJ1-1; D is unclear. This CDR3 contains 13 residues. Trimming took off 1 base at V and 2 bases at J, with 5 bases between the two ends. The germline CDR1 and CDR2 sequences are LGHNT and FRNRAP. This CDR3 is CASGLDTNTEAFF. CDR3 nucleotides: TGTGCTAGTGGTTTGGACACAAACACTGAAGCTTTCTTT.

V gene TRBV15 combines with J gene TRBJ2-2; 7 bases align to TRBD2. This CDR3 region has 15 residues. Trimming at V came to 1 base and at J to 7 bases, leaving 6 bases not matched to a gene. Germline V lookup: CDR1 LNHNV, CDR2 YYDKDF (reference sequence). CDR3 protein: CATSRGGTNHGELFF. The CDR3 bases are TGTGCCACCAGCAGAGGCGGGACTAATCACGGGGAGCTGTTTTTT.